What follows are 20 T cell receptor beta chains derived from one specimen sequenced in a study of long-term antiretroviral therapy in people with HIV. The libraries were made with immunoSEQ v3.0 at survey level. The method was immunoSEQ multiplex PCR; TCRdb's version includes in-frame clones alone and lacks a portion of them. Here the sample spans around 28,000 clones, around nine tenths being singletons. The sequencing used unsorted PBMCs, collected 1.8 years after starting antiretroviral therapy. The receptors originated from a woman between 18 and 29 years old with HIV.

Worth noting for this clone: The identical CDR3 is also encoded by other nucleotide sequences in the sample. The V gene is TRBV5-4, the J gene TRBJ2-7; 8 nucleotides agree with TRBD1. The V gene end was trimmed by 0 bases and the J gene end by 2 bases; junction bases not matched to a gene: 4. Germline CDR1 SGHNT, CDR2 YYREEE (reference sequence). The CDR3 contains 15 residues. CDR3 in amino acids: CASSLAGQGTYEQYF. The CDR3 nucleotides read TGTGCCAGCAGCTTGGCCGGACAGGGTACCTACGAGCAGTACTTC.

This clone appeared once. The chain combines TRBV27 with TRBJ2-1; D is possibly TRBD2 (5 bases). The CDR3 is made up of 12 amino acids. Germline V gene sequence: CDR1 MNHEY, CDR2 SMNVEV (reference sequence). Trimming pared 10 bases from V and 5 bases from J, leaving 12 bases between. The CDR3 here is CAIEAGNNEQFF. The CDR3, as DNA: TGTGCCATTGAGGCGGGCAACAATGAGCAGTTCTTC.

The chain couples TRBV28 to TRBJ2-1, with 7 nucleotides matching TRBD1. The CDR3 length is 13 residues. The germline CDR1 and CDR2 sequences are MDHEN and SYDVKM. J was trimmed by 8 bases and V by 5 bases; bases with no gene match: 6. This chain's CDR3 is CASSMDRIHEQFF. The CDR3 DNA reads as TGTGCCAGCAGTATGGACAGGATCCATGAGCAGTTCTTC.

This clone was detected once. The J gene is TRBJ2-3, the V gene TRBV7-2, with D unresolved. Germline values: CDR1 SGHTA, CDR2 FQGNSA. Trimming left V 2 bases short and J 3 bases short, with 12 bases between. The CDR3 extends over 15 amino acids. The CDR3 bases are TGTGCCAGCAGCTTATTTGCTACTCTAACAGATACGCAGTATTTT. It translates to CASSLFATLTDTQYF.

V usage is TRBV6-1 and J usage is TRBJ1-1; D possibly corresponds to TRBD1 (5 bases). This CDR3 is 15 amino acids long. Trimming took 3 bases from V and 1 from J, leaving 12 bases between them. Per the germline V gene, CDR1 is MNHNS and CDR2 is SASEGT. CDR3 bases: TGTGCCAGCAGTGACAGAGCAGGGTCGAACACTGAAGCTTTCTTT. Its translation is CASSDRAGSNTEAFF.

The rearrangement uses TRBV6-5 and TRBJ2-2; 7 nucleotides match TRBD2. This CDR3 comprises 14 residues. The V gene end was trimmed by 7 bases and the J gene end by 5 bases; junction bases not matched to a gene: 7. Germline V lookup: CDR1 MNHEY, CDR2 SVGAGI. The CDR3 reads CASTRGGYTGELFF. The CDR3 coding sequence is TGTGCCAGCACTCGGGGAGGGTATACCGGGGAGCTGTTTTTT.

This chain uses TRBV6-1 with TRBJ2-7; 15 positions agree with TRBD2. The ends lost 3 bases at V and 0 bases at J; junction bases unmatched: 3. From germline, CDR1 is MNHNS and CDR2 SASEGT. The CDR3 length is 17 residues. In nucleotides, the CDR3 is TGTGCCAGCAGTGATGGACTAGCGGGAGGGAGCTCCTACGAGCAGTACTTC. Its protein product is CASSDGLAGGSSYEQYF.

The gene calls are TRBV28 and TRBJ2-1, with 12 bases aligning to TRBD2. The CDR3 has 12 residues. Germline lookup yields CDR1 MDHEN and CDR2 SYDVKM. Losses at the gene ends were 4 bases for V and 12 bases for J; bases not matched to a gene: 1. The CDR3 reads CASSWGLAGQFF. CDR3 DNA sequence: TGTGCCAGCAGTTGGGGACTAGCGGGGCAGTTCTTC.

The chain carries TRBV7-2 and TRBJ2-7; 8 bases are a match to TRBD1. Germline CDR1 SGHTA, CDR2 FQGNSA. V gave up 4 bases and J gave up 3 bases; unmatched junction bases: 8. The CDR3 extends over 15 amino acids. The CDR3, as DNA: TGTGCCAGCAGCTGGGTAGTGACAGGGGTCTACGAGCAGTACTTC. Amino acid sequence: CASSWVVTGVYEQYF.

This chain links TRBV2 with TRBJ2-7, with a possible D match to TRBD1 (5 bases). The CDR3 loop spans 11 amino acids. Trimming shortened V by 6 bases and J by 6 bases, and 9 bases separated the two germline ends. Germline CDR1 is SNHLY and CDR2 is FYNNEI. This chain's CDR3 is CASRKGVEQYF. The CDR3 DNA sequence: TGTGCCAGCAGGAAAGGGGTCGAGCAGTACTTC.

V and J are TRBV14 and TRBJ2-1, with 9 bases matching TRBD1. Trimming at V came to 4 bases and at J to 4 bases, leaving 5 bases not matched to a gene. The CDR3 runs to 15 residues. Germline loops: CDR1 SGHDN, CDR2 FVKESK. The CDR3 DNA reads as TGTGCCAGCAGCCTTGGGACAGGGTGGTACAATGAGCAGTTCTTC. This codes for CASSLGTGWYNEQFF.

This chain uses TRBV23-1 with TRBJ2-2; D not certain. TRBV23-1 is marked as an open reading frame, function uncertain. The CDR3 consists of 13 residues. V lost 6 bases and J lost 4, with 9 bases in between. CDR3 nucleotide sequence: TGCGCCAGCAGCTCATTCCCCACCGGGGAGCTGTTTTTT. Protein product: CASSSFPTGELFF.

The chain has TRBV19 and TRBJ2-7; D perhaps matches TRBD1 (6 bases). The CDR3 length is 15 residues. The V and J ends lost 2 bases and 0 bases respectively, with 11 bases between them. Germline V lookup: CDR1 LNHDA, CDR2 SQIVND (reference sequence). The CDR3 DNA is TGTGCCAGTAGTATAACCGGGACATTCTCCTACGAGCAGTACTTC. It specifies CASSITGTFSYEQYF.

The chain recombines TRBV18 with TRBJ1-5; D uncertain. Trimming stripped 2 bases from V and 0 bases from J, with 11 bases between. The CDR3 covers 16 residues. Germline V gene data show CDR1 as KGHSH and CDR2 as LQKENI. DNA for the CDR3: TGTGCCAGCTCACCAGAAACACCTTATAGCAATCAGCCCCAGCATTTT. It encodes CASSPETPYSNQPQHF.

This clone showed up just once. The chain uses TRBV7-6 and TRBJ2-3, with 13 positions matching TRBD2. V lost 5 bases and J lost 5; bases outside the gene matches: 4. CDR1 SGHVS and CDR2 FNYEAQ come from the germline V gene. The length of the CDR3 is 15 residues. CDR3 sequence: CASSRTSGSEDTQYF. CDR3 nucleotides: TGTGCCAGCAGCCGGACTAGCGGGAGTGAAGATACGCAGTATTTT.

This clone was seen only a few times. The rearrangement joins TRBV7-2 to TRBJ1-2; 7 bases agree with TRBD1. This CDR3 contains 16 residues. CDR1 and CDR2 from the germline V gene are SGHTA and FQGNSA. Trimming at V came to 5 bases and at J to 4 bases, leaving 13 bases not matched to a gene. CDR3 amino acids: CASSLKRQGTLYGYTF. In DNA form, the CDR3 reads TGTGCCAGCAGCCTTAAGCGACAGGGAACCCTCTATGGCTACACCTTC.

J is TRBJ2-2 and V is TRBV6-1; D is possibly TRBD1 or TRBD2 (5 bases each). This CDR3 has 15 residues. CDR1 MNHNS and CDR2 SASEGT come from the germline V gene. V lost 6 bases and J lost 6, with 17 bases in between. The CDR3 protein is CASRKGMGDPGELFF. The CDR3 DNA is TGTGCCAGCAGGAAAGGGATGGGGGACCCCGGGGAGCTGTTTTTT.

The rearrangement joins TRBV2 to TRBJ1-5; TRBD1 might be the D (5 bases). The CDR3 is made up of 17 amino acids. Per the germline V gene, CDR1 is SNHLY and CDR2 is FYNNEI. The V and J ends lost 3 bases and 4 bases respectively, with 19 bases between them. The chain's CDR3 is CASSDRAGLGGNQPQHF. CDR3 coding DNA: TGTGCCAGCAGTGATAGGGCAGGGTTGGGCGGTAATCAGCCCCAGCATTTT.

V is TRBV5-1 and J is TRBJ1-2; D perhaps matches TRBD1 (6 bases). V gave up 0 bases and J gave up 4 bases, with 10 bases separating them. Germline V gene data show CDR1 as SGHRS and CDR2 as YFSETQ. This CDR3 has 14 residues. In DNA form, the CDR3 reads TGCGCCAGCAGCTTGGAACAGGGCTCCTATGGCTACACCTTC. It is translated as CASSLEQGSYGYTF.

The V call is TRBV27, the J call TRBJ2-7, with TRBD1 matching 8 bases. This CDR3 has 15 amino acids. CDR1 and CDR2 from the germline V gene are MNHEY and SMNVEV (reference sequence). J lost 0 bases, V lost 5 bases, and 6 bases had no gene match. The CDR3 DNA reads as TGTGCCAGCAGTCCTCGGACAGGGACCTCCTACGAGCAGTACTTC. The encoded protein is CASSPRTGTSYEQYF.